This TCR beta chain was retrieved from a study of blood T cell repertoires in COVID-19. Germline CDR1 and CDR2: SGHTA and FQGNSA. The CDR3 spans 16 residues. V lost 5 bases to trimming and J lost 6 bases; unmatched junction nucleotides: 10. The data were produced by immunoSEQ multiplex PCR, yet TCRdb's version contains in-frame clones alone and is incomplete. The sample records roughly 110,000 clones, approximately 85% being singletons. Sequences were obtained from peripheral blood. The TCR sequence derives from a woman aged 60-70 years with COVID-19, enrolled during active disease. The gene calls are TRBV7-2 and TRBJ1-4; TRBD1 matches at 9 bases. The CDR3 DNA sequence: TGTGCCAGCAGCCCTGATTGGGACAGGGCCGATGAAAAACTGTTTTTT. This codes for CASSPDWDRADEKLFF.